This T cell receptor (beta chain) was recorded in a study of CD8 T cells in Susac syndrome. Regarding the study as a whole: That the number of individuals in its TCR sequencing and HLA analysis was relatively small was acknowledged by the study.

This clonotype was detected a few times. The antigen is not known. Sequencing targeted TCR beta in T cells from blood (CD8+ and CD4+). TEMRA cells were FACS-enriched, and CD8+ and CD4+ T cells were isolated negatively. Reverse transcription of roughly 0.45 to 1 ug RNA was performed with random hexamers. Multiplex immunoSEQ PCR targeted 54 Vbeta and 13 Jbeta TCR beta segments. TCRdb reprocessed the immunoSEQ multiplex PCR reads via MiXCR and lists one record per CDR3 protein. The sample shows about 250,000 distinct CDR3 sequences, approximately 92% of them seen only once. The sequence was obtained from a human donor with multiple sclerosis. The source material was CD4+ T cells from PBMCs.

This CDR3 is CAISRTEETQYF. The CDR3 bases are TGTGCCATCAGTAGGACGGAAGAGACCCAGTACTTC. This sequence joins TRBV10-3 and TRBJ2-5; D not resolved. This CDR3 region has 12 residues. V shed 5 bases and J shed 3 bases, with 7 bases lying between them. Germline CDR1 reads ENHRY; CDR2 reads SYGVKD.